This T cell receptor beta chain was retrieved from a study of cytomegalovirus exposure and HLA in healthy donors. Study-wide results and caveats: The productive fraction for most TCR beta V segments was about 90% or about 30% in an earlier analysis. The authors confirmed in vitro that three CMV-associated chains were specific for CMV antigens.

The CDR3 totals 12 residues. Germline-derived CDR1 and CDR2 are SGHAT and FQNNGV. Trimming cost V 2 bases and J 4 bases, with 4 bases left between them. A remark on this clone: Its specificity is not known.

Researchers ran the PCR with 60 Vbeta and 13 Jbeta primers. In the original processing: Later, 75 million to 100 million unique TCR beta chains were counted in an analysis, and roughly 10 million of them were shared. Profiling relied on immunoSEQ multiplex PCR, and the TCRdb table lists in-frame clones only, not all of them. V and J calls and clone size are those listed in that table; D and trimming were worked out from the DNA. The sample shows about 200,000 clones, approximately 83% of them seen only once. The V gene is TRBV11-2, the J gene TRBJ2-3, with D uncertain. The TCR was taken from a boy aged 2 to 9 in good health and CMV-seronegative. Sequencing used PBMCs. For the CDR3, the DNA is TGTGCCAGCAGCTTAACGGCAGATACGCAGTATTTT. This encodes CASSLTADTQYF.